These T cell receptor beta chains were read from a single sample in a study of post-analysis software for immune sequencing data. Via MiXCR, TCRdb re-called the PCR reads, giving one row per CDR3 protein. Of 450,000 to 700,000 distinct CDR3 sequences listed, roughly 45% are singletons. Sequenced sample: blood. The receptors shown here come from a girl aged 5 to 17 with multiple sclerosis. The CDR3 runs from the conserved cysteine through the conserved F or W. Each record gives: V gene, J gene, D gene, clone size, CDR3 protein, CDR3 DNA. The D gene is left open where the match is weak. Size values are once, few and many counts, or a class for expanded clones, and some rows have none.

v_gene: TRBV12-3/TRBV12-4
j_gene: TRBJ2-1
d_gene: TRBD2
abundance: few
CDR3aa: CASSLTTSGRERGFF
CDR3nt: TGTGCCAGCAGTTTGACAACTAGCGGGAGGGAGAGGGGGTTCTTC

v_gene: TRBV10-3
j_gene: TRBJ2-6
d_gene: -
abundance: -
CDR3aa: CAVSKTGSIDGANVLTF
CDR3nt: TGTGCCGTCAGCAAGACAGGCTCCATTGATGGGGCCAACGTCCTGACTTTC

v_gene: TRBV15
j_gene: TRBJ2-5
d_gene: -
abundance: -
CDR3aa: CATSPQAIQETQYF
CDR3nt: TGTGCCACCAGCCCACAGGCGATCCAAGAGACCCAGTACTTC

v_gene: TRBV12-3/TRBV12-4
j_gene: TRBJ2-7
d_gene: -
abundance: many
CDR3aa: CASSRTYEQYF
CDR3nt: TGTGCCAGCAGCCGTACCTACGAGCAGTACTTC

v_gene: TRBV5-1
j_gene: TRBJ2-1
d_gene: -
abundance: -
CDR3aa: CASSSAVVDYNEQFF
CDR3nt: TGCGCCAGCAGCTCAGCGGTGGTCGACTACAATGAGCAGTTCTTC

v_gene: TRBV12-3/TRBV12-4
j_gene: TRBJ2-7
d_gene: TRBD1
abundance: -
CDR3aa: CASSSSAGTGGGEQYF
CDR3nt: TGTGCCAGCAGTTCCTCCGCCGGGACAGGGGGTGGCGAGCAGTACTTC

v_gene: TRBV5-1
j_gene: TRBJ2-5
d_gene: TRBD1
abundance: many
CDR3aa: CASSRDRQETQYF
CDR3nt: TGTGCCAGCAGCCGGGACAGGCAAGAGACCCAGTACTTC

v_gene: TRBV25-1
j_gene: TRBJ2-5
d_gene: -
abundance: -
CDR3aa: CASSLLTGPQETQYF
CDR3nt: TGTGCCAGCAGTCTCCTGACAGGACCCCAAGAGACCCAGTACTTC

v_gene: TRBV4-1
j_gene: TRBJ2-3
d_gene: -
abundance: many
CDR3aa: CASSQVNSDSYTQYF
CDR3nt: TGCGCCAGCAGCCAAGTAAACTCGGACTCCTATACGCAGTATTTT

v_gene: TRBV5-1
j_gene: TRBJ1-2
d_gene: TRBD1
abundance: -
CDR3aa: CASSLGTGVWYGYTF
CDR3nt: TGCGCCAGCAGCTTGGGGACAGGGGTGTGGTATGGCTACACCTTC

v_gene: TRBV6-1
j_gene: TRBJ1-5
d_gene: -
abundance: -
CDR3aa: CASKEKFQGGNQPQHF
CDR3nt: TGTGCCAGCAAGGAGAAATTTCAGGGTGGCAATCAGCCCCAGCATTTT

v_gene: TRBV25-1
j_gene: TRBJ1-2
d_gene: -
abundance: -
CDR3aa: CASRGQGRSIPYGYTF
CDR3nt: TGTGCCAGCAGGGGACAAGGGAGGAGTATCCCCTATGGCTACACCTTC

v_gene: TRBV5-1
j_gene: TRBJ2-1
d_gene: TRBD1
abundance: -
CDR3aa: CASSPGQERWEFF
CDR3nt: TGCGCCAGCAGCCCGGGACAGGAAAGGTGGGAGTTCTTC

v_gene: TRBV2
j_gene: TRBJ2-5
d_gene: TRBD2
abundance: -
CDR3aa: CASSEAPAIAGEETQYF
CDR3nt: TGTGCCAGCAGTGAAGCGCCGGCGATAGCGGGAGAAGAGACCCAGTACTTC

v_gene: TRBV7-7
j_gene: TRBJ2-7
d_gene: TRBD2
abundance: -
CDR3aa: CASSLLAGGPSMSAQYF
CDR3nt: TGTGCCAGTAGCTTACTAGCGGGGGGGCCCAGTATGTCGGCCCAGTACTTC

v_gene: TRBV6-2/TRBV6-3
j_gene: TRBJ2-1
d_gene: TRBD2
abundance: -
CDR3aa: CASYGTSRSFRNEQFF
CDR3nt: TGTGCCAGCTACGGGACTAGCAGGAGTTTTAGGAATGAGCAGTTCTTC

v_gene: TRBV7-6
j_gene: TRBJ2-7
d_gene: -
abundance: -
CDR3aa: CASSRRAFGDEQYF
CDR3nt: TGTGCCAGCAGCCGACGGGCCTTTGGGGACGAGCAGTACTTC

v_gene: TRBV5-5
j_gene: TRBJ2-2
d_gene: -
abundance: -
CDR3aa: CASSLVTGVNTGELFF
CDR3nt: TGTGCCAGCAGCTTGGTGACGGGGGTGAACACCGGGGAGCTGTTTTTT

v_gene: TRBV4-1
j_gene: TRBJ2-1
d_gene: -
abundance: -
CDR3aa: CASSLVGGTGYNEQFF
CDR3nt: TGCGCCAGCAGTCTCGTAGGAGGGACGGGTTACAATGAGCAGTTCTTC

v_gene: TRBV20-1
j_gene: TRBJ2-5
d_gene: TRBD1
abundance: few
CDR3aa: CSAVNWDRGRKGGATQYF
CDR3nt: TGCAGTGCGGTCAATTGGGACAGGGGGCGTAAAGGTGGTGCGACCCAGTACTTC

v_gene: TRBV24-1
j_gene: TRBJ2-1
d_gene: TRBD1
abundance: -
CDR3aa: CATSPGQGTFFGNEQFF
CDR3nt: TGTGCCACCAGTCCGGGACAGGGTACTTTTTTTGGGAATGAGCAGTTCTTC

v_gene: TRBV29-1
j_gene: TRBJ2-3
d_gene: -
abundance: few
CDR3aa: CSVVGFDTDTQYF
CDR3nt: TGCAGCGTTGTAGGGTTCGACACAGATACGCAGTATTTT

v_gene: TRBV18
j_gene: TRBJ2-7
d_gene: -
abundance: -
CDR3aa: CASSTYYSLEGGYEQYF
CDR3nt: TGTGCCAGCTCAACCTACTATTCGTTGGAGGGGGGCTACGAGCAGTACTTC

v_gene: TRBV5-4
j_gene: TRBJ2-5
d_gene: -
abundance: -
CDR3aa: CASSLAVQGSGEETQYF
CDR3nt: TGTGCCAGCAGCTTGGCGGTCCAGGGCTCTGGGGAAGAGACCCAGTACTTC

v_gene: TRBV20-1
j_gene: TRBJ2-1
d_gene: -
abundance: -
CDR3aa: CSAREPRTDQNEQFF
CDR3nt: TGCAGTGCTAGAGAGCCGCGGACGGACCAAAATGAGCAGTTCTTC

v_gene: TRBV12-3/TRBV12-4
j_gene: TRBJ2-7
d_gene: -
abundance: few
CDR3aa: CASSLRTESYEQYF
CDR3nt: TGTGCCAGCAGCCTAAGAACAGAGTCCTACGAGCAGTACTTC

v_gene: TRBV30
j_gene: TRBJ2-1
d_gene: -
abundance: -
CDR3aa: CAWRANTRTYNEQFF
CDR3nt: TGTGCCTGGAGAGCCAATACAAGGACCTACAATGAGCAGTTCTTC

v_gene: TRBV5-5
j_gene: TRBJ2-5
d_gene: TRBD1
abundance: few
CDR3aa: CASSSGGRETQYF
CDR3nt: TGTGCCAGCAGCTCAGGGGGCCGAGAGACCCAGTACTTC

v_gene: TRBV20-1
j_gene: TRBJ1-1
d_gene: -
abundance: -
CDR3aa: CSARGWSRDKNTEAFF
CDR3nt: TGCAGTGCTAGAGGATGGAGCCGGGACAAGAACACTGAAGCTTTCTTT

v_gene: TRBV5-1
j_gene: TRBJ1-1
d_gene: -
abundance: many
CDR3aa: CASSSTGGAKEAFF
CDR3nt: TGCGCCAGCAGCTCGACCGGTGGGGCCAAGGAAGCTTTCTTT

v_gene: TRBV5-1
j_gene: TRBJ2-7
d_gene: -
abundance: -
CDR3aa: CASSLVDLRIGEQYF
CDR3nt: TGCGCCAGCAGCTTGGTCGACCTTCGGATCGGCGAGCAGTACTTC

v_gene: TRBV7-2
j_gene: TRBJ2-5
d_gene: TRBD1
abundance: -
CDR3aa: CASSLSRDRGRETQYF
CDR3nt: TGTGCCAGCAGCTTAAGTCGGGACAGGGGGCGGGAGACCCAGTACTTC

v_gene: TRBV6-5
j_gene: TRBJ2-7
d_gene: -
abundance: few
CDR3aa: CASSLYSGVSYEQYF
CDR3nt: TGTGCCAGCAGTTTGTATTCGGGAGTGTCCTACGAGCAGTACTTC

v_gene: TRBV4-2
j_gene: TRBJ1-2
d_gene: -
abundance: -
CDR3aa: CASSQAPTIDYTF
CDR3nt: TGTGCCAGCAGCCAAGCCCCGACAATAGACTACACCTTC

v_gene: TRBV5-6
j_gene: TRBJ1-2
d_gene: -
abundance: -
CDR3aa: CASSPRAGNYGYTF
CDR3nt: TGTGCCAGCAGCCCAAGGGCAGGGAACTATGGCTACACCTTC

v_gene: TRBV10-3
j_gene: TRBJ2-1
d_gene: TRBD2
abundance: -
CDR3aa: CAISRGGGKREFINEQFF
CDR3nt: TGTGCCATCAGCCGAGGGGGAGGCAAGCGGGAGTTTATCAATGAGCAGTTCTTC

v_gene: TRBV11-2
j_gene: TRBJ1-2
d_gene: TRBD1
abundance: -
CDR3aa: CASSLIRQGRVYGYTF
CDR3nt: TGTGCCAGCAGCTTGATCCGACAGGGGAGGGTTTATGGCTACACCTTC